This T cell receptor beta chain appears in the sequencing data of a study of cytomegalovirus exposure and HLA in healthy donors. Primers for the PCR totalled 60 Vbeta and 13 Jbeta. The table came from immunoSEQ multiplex PCR; TCRdb's copy has only in-frame clones and leaves some out. The profile covers more than 85,000 clones, with around 63% appearing a single time and 3.2% taken by the ten largest. The CDR3 totals 15 residues. In germline, CDR1 is MNHNY, CDR2 SVGAGI (reference sequence). Trimming took 6 bases from V and 3 from J, leaving 12 bases between them. The source is a man aged 25 to 40 in good health and CMV-seronegative. The sequenced material came from PBMCs. The genes are TRBV6-6 and TRBJ2-6; a weak D match, TRBD1 (6 bases). The CDR3 sequence: CASREYRVGANVLTF. The CDR3 nucleotides read TGTGCCAGCAGGGAATACAGGGTTGGGGCCAACGTCCTGACTTTC.